This is a list of T cell receptor beta chains from one sample in a study of vaccination and CD4 T cells after COVID-19. These receptors' targets are unknown. TCRdb independently ran MiXCR on the PCR reads; one entry per CDR3 protein. In the table there are around 4,200 distinct CDR3 sequences, roughly a third of which are singletons. Here the sequenced sample was CD4+ T cells from blood, cultured in vitro, taken after SARS-CoV-2 vaccination. These TCRs come from a human donor who had recovered from COVID-19. Both conserved end residues are part of each CDR3. D genes are given only for firm matches. The size of a clone is reported for some rows only, either as once, few or many, or as a class for expanded clones.

V: TRBV6-2/TRBV6-3
J: TRBJ1-1
D: .
size: .
DNA: TGTGCCAGCAGTTACTCGACGGGGGCAGTCGGTGAAGCTTTCTTT
CDR3: CASSYSTGAVGEAFF

V: TRBV15
J: TRBJ1-6
D: .
size: few
DNA: TGTGCCACCTCGGGCAGCTCCTATAATTCACCCCTCCACTTT
CDR3: CATSGSSYNSPLHF

V: TRBV20-1
J: TRBJ1-2
D: TRBD1
size: few
DNA: TGCAGTGCTAGCGGGGACAGGGGTAACTATGGCTACACCTTC
CDR3: CSASGDRGNYGYTF

V: TRBV5-1
J: TRBJ1-1
D: TRBD1
size: .
DNA: TGCGCCAGCAGCGGCTCCGGGACAGGGAACACTGAAGCTTTCTTT
CDR3: CASSGSGTGNTEAFF

V: TRBV27
J: TRBJ2-7
D: TRBD2
size: few
DNA: TGTGCCAGCAGTATCACTAGCGGGAGGAACTACGAGCAGTACTTC
CDR3: CASSITSGRNYEQYF

V: TRBV6-5
J: TRBJ1-1
D: .
size: .
DNA: TGTGCCAGCAGTAACTACAGGGCGATGAACACTGAAGCTTTCTTT
CDR3: CASSNYRAMNTEAFF

V: TRBV14
J: TRBJ1-1
D: .
size: .
DNA: TGTGCCAGCAGCCAGATCGATCTACGCCACACTGAAGCTTTCTTT
CDR3: CASSQIDLRHTEAFF

V: TRBV10-3
J: TRBJ2-5
D: .
size: few
DNA: TGTGCCATCAGTGAGGCTCGCGGAGGGTCCCAGTACTTC
CDR3: CAISEARGGSQYF

V: TRBV7-2
J: TRBJ2-3
D: .
size: few
DNA: TGTGCCAGCACCCTCGGGGGGCGGGATACGCAGTATTTT
CDR3: CASTLGGRDTQYF

V: TRBV28
J: TRBJ2-2
D: .
size: few
DNA: TGTGCCAGCAGTTTAGGCGGGATCGCCGGGGAGCTGTTTTTT
CDR3: CASSLGGIAGELFF

V: TRBV27
J: TRBJ2-5
D: .
size: .
DNA: TGTGCCACCTCGAGGGGGGCTGCTCCTCACAAGGAGACCCAGTACTTC
CDR3: CATSRGAAPHKETQYF

V: TRBV7-9
J: TRBJ2-3
D: .
size: .
DNA: TGTGCCAGCAGCTTAGTCGGGCCAGATACGCAGTATTTT
CDR3: CASSLVGPDTQYF

V: TRBV9
J: TRBJ1-1
D: TRBD1
size: .
DNA: TGTGCCAGCAGCCTGGGACAGGGGGCCGGGAACACTGAAGCTTTCTTT
CDR3: CASSLGQGAGNTEAFF

V: TRBV7-9
J: TRBJ1-1
D: .
size: .
DNA: TGTGCCAGCAGCATCGGAGGGGGCACTGAAGCTTTCTTT
CDR3: CASSIGGGTEAFF

V: TRBV19
J: TRBJ1-5
D: TRBD1
size: few
DNA: TGTGCCAGTACTGCCATTCGGACAGGCGACAATCAGCCCCAGCATTTT
CDR3: CASTAIRTGDNQPQHF

V: TRBV15
J: TRBJ2-7
D: TRBD1
size: few
DNA: TGTGCCACCAGCAGAGATAGGCCCTGGCGGACAGGGGCCAACGAGCAGTACTTC
CDR3: CATSRDRPWRTGANEQYF

V: TRBV12-3/TRBV12-4
J: TRBJ2-5
D: .
size: .
DNA: TGTGCCAGCAGTTTTAGTAGCGGCAGGTCGGAGACCCAGTACTTC
CDR3: CASSFSSGRSETQYF

V: TRBV19
J: TRBJ1-2
D: TRBD1
size: .
DNA: TGTGCCAGTAGTACAGGGGGCTTGGGCTATGGCTACACCTTC
CDR3: CASSTGGLGYGYTF

V: TRBV18
J: TRBJ1-5
D: .
size: .
DNA: TGTGCCAGCTCACCCATGCGTGGTAGCAATCAGCCCCAGCATTTT
CDR3: CASSPMRGSNQPQHF

V: TRBV19
J: TRBJ1-1
D: .
size: .
DNA: TGTGCCAGTAGTGGCCCAGAGAGGGCAGAGACTGGAGCTTTCTTT
CDR3: CASSGPERAETGAFF

V: TRBV28
J: TRBJ2-5
D: .
size: few
DNA: TGTGCCAGCAGCCCGGGTGGACGGGGTGAGACCCAGTACTTC
CDR3: CASSPGGRGETQYF

V: TRBV20-1
J: TRBJ2-3
D: TRBD2
size: few
DNA: TGCAGTGCCCTAGCGGGGAGCACAGATACGCAGTATTTT
CDR3: CSALAGSTDTQYF

V: TRBV5-8
J: TRBJ1-2
D: .
size: .
DNA: TGTGCCAGCAGCTTGAGGGGTTATGGCTACACCTTC
CDR3: CASSLRGYGYTF

V: TRBV11-2
J: TRBJ2-5
D: .
size: few
DNA: TGTGCCAGCAGCTTCAGAGGGTACCAAGAGACCCAGTACTTC
CDR3: CASSFRGYQETQYF

V: TRBV5-4
J: TRBJ2-4
D: TRBD2
size: .
DNA: TGTGCCAGCAGCCTCACAAGGACTAGCGGAATTCAGTACTTC
CDR3: CASSLTRTSGIQYF

V: TRBV20-1
J: TRBJ2-2
D: TRBD1
size: .
DNA: TGCAGTGCTAGTATAACACCCGGACAGGGGGTCAACACCGGGGAGCTGTTTTTT
CDR3: CSASITPGQGVNTGELFF

V: TRBV21-1
J: TRBJ1-1
D: .
size: few
DNA: TGTGCCAGCAGCCTCTCGCTCGGGGACCCCAGCACTGAAGCTTTCTTT
CDR3: CASSLSLGDPSTEAFF

V: TRBV21-1
J: TRBJ1-1
D: .
size: .
DNA: TGTGCCAGCAGCAAACGCAGGAGACCGAACACTGAAGCTTTCTTT
CDR3: CASSKRRRPNTEAFF

V: TRBV20-1
J: TRBJ1-5
D: TRBD1
size: medium-sized
DNA: TGCAGTGCTACCGGGACAGGGGGCTATCAGCCCCAGCATTTT
CDR3: CSATGTGGYQPQHF

V: TRBV25-1
J: TRBJ2-7
D: TRBD2
size: few
DNA: TGTGCCAGCAGTTCGCGGGGGGGCCCGTACGAGCAGTACTTC
CDR3: CASSSRGGPYEQYF

V: TRBV5-1
J: TRBJ2-3
D: .
size: .
DNA: TGCGCCAGCAGCTCAGGACGGACGATTAGCACAGATACGCAGTATTTT
CDR3: CASSSGRTISTDTQYF

V: TRBV7-9
J: TRBJ2-5
D: .
size: large
DNA: TGTGCCAGCAGCCCTATAATCCTGGGAGAGACCCAGTACTTC
CDR3: CASSPIILGETQYF